This T cell receptor beta chain was recovered during a study of T cells in Graves' hyperthyroidism and ophthalmopathy. Study overall: Peripheral blood was taken when the disease was first diagnosed, before any treatment began.

The CDR3 has 14 amino acids. Per the germline V gene, CDR1 is SEHNR and CDR2 is FQNEAQ (reference sequence). The V gene lost 8 bases and the J gene lost 6 bases, with 16 bases spanning the gap. Patients aged 18 to 65 had newly diagnosed hyperthyroidism lasting under 2 months. Researchers took RNA transcripts and amplified the TCR beta CDR3 regions from them. TCR CDR3 underwent first-round RT-PCR with the HTBI primer set. TCRdb re-analysed the multiplex PCR reads in MiXCR, keeping a single row per CDR3 protein. The sample holds about 740,000 distinct CDR3 sequences, around 13% seen once. Study-wide findings and caveats: Ophthalmopathy was identified by the model a median about 6.4 months ahead of onset.

This clonotype has only one observation. Antigen specificity is unknown. The specimen was blood. The TCR was taken from a woman younger than 35 with Graves' hyperthyroidism. The V call is TRBV7-9, the J call TRBJ2-2; perhaps D is TRBD1 or TRBD2 (5 bases each). CDR3 residues: CASFQGRDPGELFF. The DNA for the CDR3 is TGTGCCAGCTTCCAGGGAAGGGACCCCGGGGAGCTGTTTTTT.